Shown below are 6 T cell receptor beta chains from a single sample sequenced in a study of patients and donors after allogeneic stem cell transplantation (dated by TCRdb to about 2020). The receptor library was made with RT-PCR. Sequencing was carried out with a NextSeq 550. Clones were called with MiXCR by TCRdb after fastp trimmed the public reads at Q25, and only in-frame beta chains were retained. Each CDR3 protein gets just one entry, which takes the most common genes and DNA from the rows behind it. The sample table shows 920,000 or so distinct CDR3 sequences, and more than 15% are seen once. The leading ten clones occupy roughly 6.4% of the sample. The sample was blood, either unsorted or a sorted T cell fraction (not recorded which). The receptors shown here come from a human donor who was either an allogeneic HSCT recipient or a stem cell or donor lymphocyte infusion donor (not recorded which). It is not recorded whose cells these are; they may come from a transplant donor.

This chain connects TRBV5-4 to TRBJ2-1; D may be TRBD2 (7 bases). Germline V lookup: CDR1 SGHNT, CDR2 YYREEE (reference sequence). The CDR3 covers 16 residues. V shed 4 bases and J shed 8 bases, with 22 bases lying between them. In DNA, the CDR3 is TGTGCCAGCAGCGCACCTTCGGGGGCGGGAGAGGATGAGCAGTTCTTC. Translation gives CASSAPSGAGEDEQFF.

This clonotype was seen a handful of times. The V gene is TRBV6-1, the J gene TRBJ1-1; D might be TRBD1 (5 bases). CDR1 MNHNS and CDR2 SASEGT come from the germline V gene. CDR3 length: 15 amino acids. Between the trimmed V and J ends, which lost 6 bases and 1 base, there was a span of 15 bases. CDR3 in DNA: TGTGCCAGCAGATCGACCGGGACGGAGAACACTGAAGCTTTCTTT. Amino acid sequence: CASRSTGTENTEAFF.

This clonotype was observed at least ten times. V gene TRBV29-1 combines with J gene TRBJ1-1; 7 nucleotides agree with TRBD1. The V and J ends lost 4 bases and 3 bases, in that order; junction bases with no gene match: 2. The CDR3 has 12 amino acids. Germline CDR1 reads SQVTM; CDR2 reads ANQGSEA. CDR3 in DNA: TGCAGCGTTGCCAGGGGGGACACTGAAGCTTTCTTT. This translates into CSVARGDTEAFF.

The chain couples TRBV3-1 to TRBJ1-2, with 7 bases identical to TRBD1. The ends lost 3 bases at V and 1 base at J; junction bases unmatched: 5. The CDR3 totals 15 residues. Germline V lookup: CDR1 LGHDT, CDR2 YNNKEL (reference sequence). For the CDR3, the DNA is TGTGCCAGCAGCCAGTACCGGGACAGTAACTATGGCTACACCTTC. Translating it yields CASSQYRDSNYGYTF.

This chain links TRBV18 with TRBJ2-5; TRBD2 matches 12 bases. CDR1 is KGHSH and CDR2 is LQKENI in the germline V gene. The V gene end was trimmed by 1 base and the J gene end by 5 bases; junction bases not matched to a gene: 5. This CDR3 spans 16 amino acids. The CDR3 reads CASSPRTSGIWETQYF. The DNA of the CDR3 is TGTGCCAGCTCACCACGGACTAGCGGGATCTGGGAGACCCAGTACTTC.

The V and J genes are TRBV2 and TRBJ1-1; D is undetermined. Germline V lookup: CDR1 SNHLY, CDR2 FYNNEI. The CDR3 sequence is 12 residues long. The ends were cut back, 11 bases at V and 4 bases at J, with 14 bases in the middle. For the CDR3, the DNA is TGTGCCCTAAAGGAGGATCGCACTGAAGCTTTCTTT. This gives the protein CALKEDRTEAFF.